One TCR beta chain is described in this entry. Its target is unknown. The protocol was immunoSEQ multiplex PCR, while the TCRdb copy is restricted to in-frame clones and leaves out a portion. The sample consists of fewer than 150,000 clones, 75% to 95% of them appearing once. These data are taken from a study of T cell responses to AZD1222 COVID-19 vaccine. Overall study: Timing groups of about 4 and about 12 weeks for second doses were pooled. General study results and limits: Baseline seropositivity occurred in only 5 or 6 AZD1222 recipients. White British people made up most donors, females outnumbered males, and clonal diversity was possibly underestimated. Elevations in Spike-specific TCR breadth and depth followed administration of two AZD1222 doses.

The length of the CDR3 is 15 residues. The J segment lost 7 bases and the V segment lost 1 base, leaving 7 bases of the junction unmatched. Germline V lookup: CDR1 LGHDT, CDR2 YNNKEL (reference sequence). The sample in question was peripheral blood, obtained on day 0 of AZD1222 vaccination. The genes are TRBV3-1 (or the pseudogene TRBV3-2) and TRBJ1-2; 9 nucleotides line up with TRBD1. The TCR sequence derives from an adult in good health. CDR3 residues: CASSQGVRGQGGYTF. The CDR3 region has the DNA TGTGCCAGCAGCCAAGGTGTTAGGGGACAGGGTGGCTACACCTTC.